The entry that follows covers one T cell receptor beta chain sequence. The germline V and J ends were trimmed by 3 bases and 2 bases, with 16 bases remaining between them. The CDR3 has 16 amino acids. Per germline, CDR1 MNHEY and CDR2 SMNVEV (reference sequence). The sample is drawn from a study of blood T cells in healthy people across ages. The second PCR ran about 6 to 12 cycles with a sample-barcoded 5' primer and J-beta primers. Tags on each cDNA molecule came from a template-switch adaptor with 12 random nucleotides. TCRdb re-analysed the 5' RACE reads in MiXCR, keeping a single row per CDR3 protein. The table shows 1.2 million to 1.5 million distinct CDR3 sequences, with about 43% occurring only once.

The specimen sequenced was blood. The clonotype comes from a woman between 18 and 29 years old in good health. The rearrangement uses TRBV27 and TRBJ2-5, with D hard to call. CDR3 bases: TGTGCCAGCAGTTTCCGCGGCGACCCGTGGCAAGAGACCCAGTACTTC. Its protein is CASSFRGDPWQETQYF.